These 19 T cell receptor beta chains were all obtained from the same sample, sequenced in a study of T cell repertoires in cytomegalovirus infection. Each CDR3 protein gets one entry after TCRdb re-called the reads with MiXCR. The sample includes 350,000 to 400,000 distinct CDR3 sequences, about 34% of them seen just once. Antigen specificity for these receptors is unknown. The sample in question was cultured PBMCs, obtained from culture after CMV antigen stimulation. The receptors stem from a human donor in good health (CMV status not recorded). Some clones in this sample may be carry-over from other donors' samples.

The chain has TRBV5-6 and TRBJ2-3; 11 bases are shared with TRBD2. The CDR3 length is 16 residues. CDR1 SGHDT and CDR2 YYEEEE come from the germline V gene. Unmatched junction bases numbered 11, after V lost 4 bases and J lost 7 bases. This chain's CDR3 is CASSIGTSGLTHTQYF. DNA of the CDR3: TGTGCCAGCAGCATCGGGACTAGCGGCCTCACGCATACGCAGTATTTT.

The chain joins TRBV19 to TRBJ2-1; weak D call: TRBD2 (6 bases). Trimming shortened V by 7 bases and J by 1 base, and 14 bases separated the two germline ends. Germline V gene sequence: CDR1 LNHDA, CDR2 SQIVND (reference sequence). The CDR3 contains 15 residues. The CDR3 DNA is TGTGCCAGTACCGGAGGGCCGAGATCCTACAATGAGCAGTTCTTC. Amino acids: CASTGGPRSYNEQFF.

This clonotype showed up many times. The chain is built from TRBV7-8 and TRBJ2-7, with 15 bases lining up with TRBD2. After removal of 1 base from V and 4 bases from J, the junction contained 8 bases not matched to a gene. Per the germline V gene, CDR1 is SGHVS and CDR2 is FQNEAQ. There are 18 residues in the CDR3. CDR3 DNA sequence: TGTGCCAGCAGCTTAGATTTGGGGGGGACTAGCGGGAGGTACGAGCAGTACTTC. It codes for CASSLDLGGTSGRYEQYF.

Ten or more counts support this clonotype. V and J are TRBV7-8 and TRBJ1-1; 7 nucleotides match TRBD1. V was clipped by 5 bases and J by 6 bases; unmatched bases: 12. CDR3 length equals 15 residues. Germline CDR1 SGHVS, CDR2 FQNEAQ. DNA of the CDR3: TGTGCCAGCAGCCCGCGGACAGGAAGGGGGCCTGAAGCTTTCTTT. Amino acids: CASSPRTGRGPEAFF.

The V call is TRBV29-1, the J call TRBJ1-3; no firm D call. Germline V gives CDR1 SQVTM, CDR2 ANQGSEA. This CDR3 comprises 11 residues. V lost 6 bases to trimming and J lost 2 bases, with 5 bases between them. Written as DNA, the CDR3 is TGCAGCGTGACGACTGGAAACACCATATATTTT. This translates into CSVTTGNTIYF.

The chain links TRBV27 to TRBJ2-1, with 7 bases that match TRBD2. CDR1 is MNHEY and CDR2 is SMNVEV in the germline V gene (reference sequence). The trim removed 6 bases at V and 0 bases at J, leaving 8 bases unmatched. This CDR3 region has 16 residues. CDR3 sequence (DNA): TGTGCCAGCAGCGGGACTACCGAGACCTCCTACAATGAGCAGTTCTTC. Residues: CASSGTTETSYNEQFF.

Comment on this clonotype: Just one base apart from a much larger clone, this may be a read error. The genes are TRBV7-6 and TRBJ2-6; D may be TRBD1 or TRBD2 (5 bases each). From germline, CDR1 is SGHVS and CDR2 FNYEAQ. The CDR3 spans 18 residues. The DNA of the CDR3 is TGTGCCAGCAGCTTAGGGGGACCCTTGCCCACTGGGGCCAACGACCTGACTTTC. Translation gives CASSLGGPLPTGANDLTF.

The chain recombines TRBV3-1 with TRBJ2-1; the D is unclear. V lost 0 bases to trimming and J lost 4 bases, with 13 bases between them. The CDR3 runs to 16 residues. The V gene's germline CDR1 is LGHDT and CDR2 YNNKEL (reference sequence). The CDR3 DNA is TGTGCCAGCAGCCAAGATTTATGGCTCCAATACAATGAGCAGTTCTTC. It is translated as CASSQDLWLQYNEQFF.

This clonotype occurred many times. This chain joins TRBV11-2 and TRBJ1-6, with a possible D match to TRBD1 (5 bases). The CDR3 is 16 amino acids. The V gene lost 1 base and the J gene lost 1 base, with 8 bases spanning the gap. CDR1 and CDR2 from the germline V gene are SGHAT and FQNNGV. The CDR3 region has the DNA TGTGCCAGCAGCTTAGGACGGGGGTCCTATAATTCACCCCTCCACTTT. Residues: CASSLGRGSYNSPLHF.

A few counts support this clonotype. V is TRBV6-1 and J is TRBJ2-1; 9 positions agree with TRBD2. Germline CDR1 MNHNS, CDR2 SASEGT. Trimming removed 6 bases from V and 5 bases from J; junction bases left unmatched: 5. The CDR3 runs 14 residues. CDR3 sequence reads: CASRGAGGHNEQFF. The CDR3 coding sequence is TGTGCCAGCAGAGGGGCGGGAGGGCACAATGAGCAGTTCTTC.

The chain joins TRBV27 to TRBJ1-1; D uncertain. CDR3 length equals 15 residues. The V end lost 4 bases, the J end lost 0 bases, and 12 bases lay between the germline ends. Germline lookup yields CDR1 MNHEY and CDR2 SMNVEV (reference sequence). The CDR3 region is CASSSGSGLNTEAFF. The CDR3 DNA follows: TGTGCCAGCAGTTCGGGCTCGGGGTTGAACACTGAAGCTTTCTTT.

The V and J genes are TRBV7-9 and TRBJ2-2, with 12 bases aligning to TRBD2. Germline V gives CDR1 SEHNR, CDR2 FQNEAQ (reference sequence). With 2 bases clipped from V and 4 bases from J, the junction kept 8 bases outside the gene matches. This CDR3 contains 18 residues. CDR3 protein: CASSLMTSGSIPTGELFF. The CDR3 DNA is TGTGCCAGCAGCTTAATGACTAGCGGGAGTATCCCCACCGGGGAGCTGTTTTTT.

The V gene is TRBV7-3, the J gene TRBJ2-1; TRBD2 aligns across 7 bases. The germline CDR1 and CDR2 sequences are SGHTA and FQGTGA. Trimming at V came to 1 base and at J to 5 bases, leaving 14 bases not matched to a gene. The CDR3 loop spans 18 amino acids. CDR3 sequence: CASSLRGGRGRGHNEQFF. The DNA for the CDR3 is TGTGCCAGCAGCTTAAGGGGGGGGAGGGGAAGGGGCCACAATGAGCAGTTCTTC. The whole variable domain, remainder taken from reference TRBV7-3 and TRBJ2-1, is GAGVSQTPSNKVTEKGKYVELRCDPISGHTALYWYRQSLGQGPEFLIYFQGTGAADDSGLPNDRFFAVRPEGSVSTLKIQRTERGDSAVYLCASSLRGGRGRGHNEQFFGPGTRLTVL.

The chain's CDR3 is CASSLPGQPQHF. The CDR3 DNA is TGTGCCAGCAGCTTACCAGGTCAGCCCCAGCATTTT. The V call is TRBV7-2, the J call TRBJ1-5; D remains ambiguous. Between the trimmed V and J ends, which lost 2 bases and 6 bases, there was a span of 5 bases. The CDR3 is 12 residues long. Germline CDR1 SGHTA, CDR2 FQGNSA.

The V gene is TRBV10-3, the J gene TRBJ2-7; TRBD2 matches at 11 bases. Germline V CDR1 and CDR2: ENHRY, SYGVKD. The CDR3 is 15 amino acids. V gave up 4 bases and J gave up 1 base; unmatched junction bases: 3. CDR3 coding DNA: TGTGCCATCAGTGTCACTAGCGGGAGTTCCTACGAGCAGTACTTC. It translates to CAISVTSGSSYEQYF.

As concerns this clonotype: A clone one base away is much larger, so this may be a read error. The chain employs TRBV7-2 and TRBJ2-1, with 16 bases lining up with TRBD2. Losses at the gene ends were 5 bases for V and 15 bases for J; bases not matched to a gene: 10. CDR1 is SGHTA, CDR2 FQGNSA, per germline. CDR3 length equals 15 residues. CDR3 protein: CASSLTGLAGGGGFF. As DNA, the CDR3 is TGTGCCAGCAGCCTCACGGGACTAGCGGGGGGGGGGGGGTTCTTC.

The V call is TRBV7-8, the J call TRBJ1-2; D gene uncertain. CDR3 length: 15 amino acids. Trimming pared 0 bases from V and 8 bases from J, leaving 16 bases between. Germline V gene lookup returns CDR1 SGHVS and CDR2 FQNEAQ. The CDR3 protein is CASSLAPPPGWGYTF. CDR3 sequence (DNA): TGTGCCAGCAGCTTAGCGCCCCCCCCTGGGTGGGGCTACACCTTC.

The chain carries TRBV28 and TRBJ2-7; TRBD2 agrees at 10 bases. J lost 5 bases, V lost 5 bases, and 9 bases had no gene match. The CDR3 loop spans 15 amino acids. The V gene's germline CDR1 is MDHEN and CDR2 SYDVKM. In nucleotides, the CDR3 is TGTGCCAGCAGTCATTCACTAGCGGGGAAGGACGAGCAGTACTTC. Encoded protein: CASSHSLAGKDEQYF.

This clonotype was observed at least ten times. In DNA, the CDR3 is TGCAGTGTTCATGGGCAGGGCACAGATACGCAGTATTTT. This sequence encodes CSVHGQGTDTQYF. The chain recombines TRBV20-1 with TRBJ2-3; D unresolved. V shed 7 bases and J shed 1 base, with 12 bases lying between them. From germline, CDR1 is DFQATT and CDR2 SNEGSKA (reference sequence). The CDR3 is 13 amino acids.